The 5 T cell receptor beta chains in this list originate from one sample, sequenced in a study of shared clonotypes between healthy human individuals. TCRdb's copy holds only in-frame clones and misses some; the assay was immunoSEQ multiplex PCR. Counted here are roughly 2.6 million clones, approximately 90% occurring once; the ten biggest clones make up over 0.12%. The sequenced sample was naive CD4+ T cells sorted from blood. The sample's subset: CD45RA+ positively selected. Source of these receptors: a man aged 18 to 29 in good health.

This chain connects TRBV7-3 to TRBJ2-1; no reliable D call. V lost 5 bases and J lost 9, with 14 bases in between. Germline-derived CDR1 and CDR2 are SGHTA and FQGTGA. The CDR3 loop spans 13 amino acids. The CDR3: CASSPLDYSEQFF. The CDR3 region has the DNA TGTGCCAGCAGCCCCCTAGATTATAGTGAGCAGTTCTTC.

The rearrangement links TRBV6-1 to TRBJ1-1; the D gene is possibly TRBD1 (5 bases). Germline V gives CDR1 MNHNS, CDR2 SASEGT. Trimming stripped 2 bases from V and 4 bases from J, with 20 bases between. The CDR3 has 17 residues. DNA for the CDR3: TGTGCCAGCAGTGAATTAGGTTTCGGAGGGGTTGCCACTGAAGCTTTCTTT. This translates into CASSELGFGGVATEAFF.

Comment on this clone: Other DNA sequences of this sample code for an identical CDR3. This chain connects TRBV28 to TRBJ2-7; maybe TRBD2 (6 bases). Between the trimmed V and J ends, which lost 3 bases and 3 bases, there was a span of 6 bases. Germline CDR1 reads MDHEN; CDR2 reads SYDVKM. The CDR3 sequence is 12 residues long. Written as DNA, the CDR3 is TGTGCCAGCAGTTTGGAGGGCTACGAGCAGTACTTC. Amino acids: CASSLEGYEQYF.

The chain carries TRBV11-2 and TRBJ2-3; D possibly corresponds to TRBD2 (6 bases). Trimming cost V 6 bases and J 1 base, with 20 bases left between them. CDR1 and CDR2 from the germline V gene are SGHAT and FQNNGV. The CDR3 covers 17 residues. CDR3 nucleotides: TGTGCCAGCAGTCCCCTCCCCAGCGGGTGGGGCACAGATACGCAGTATTTT. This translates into CASSPLPSGWGTDTQYF.

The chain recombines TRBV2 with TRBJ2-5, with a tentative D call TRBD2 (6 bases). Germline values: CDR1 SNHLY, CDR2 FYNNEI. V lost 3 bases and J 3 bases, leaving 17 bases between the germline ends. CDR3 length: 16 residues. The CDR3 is CASSDRGSIVEETQYF. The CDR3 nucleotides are TGTGCCAGCAGTGATCGGGGGTCGATCGTCGAAGAGACCCAGTACTTC.